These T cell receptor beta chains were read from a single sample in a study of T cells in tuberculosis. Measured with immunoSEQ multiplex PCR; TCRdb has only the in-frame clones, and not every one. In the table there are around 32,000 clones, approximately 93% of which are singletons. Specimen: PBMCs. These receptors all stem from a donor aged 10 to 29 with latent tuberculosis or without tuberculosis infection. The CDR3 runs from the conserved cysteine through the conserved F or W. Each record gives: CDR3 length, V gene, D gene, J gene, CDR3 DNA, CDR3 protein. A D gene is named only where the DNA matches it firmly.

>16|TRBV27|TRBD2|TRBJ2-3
TGTGCCAGCAGTTGGGGGACTAGCGGGAGAATAGATACGCAGTATTTT
CASSWGTSGRIDTQYF
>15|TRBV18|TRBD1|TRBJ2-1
TGTGCCAGCTCATCTTTGACAGGGTCCGACAATGAGCAGTTCTTC
CASSSLTGSDNEQFF
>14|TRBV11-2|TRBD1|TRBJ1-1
TGTGCCAGCAGCACTCTACAGGGGGCCACTGAAGCTTTCTTT
CASSTLQGATEAFF
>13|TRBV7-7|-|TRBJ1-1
TGTGCCAGCAGCTTACGTCTGAACACTGAAGCTTTCTTT
CASSLRLNTEAFF
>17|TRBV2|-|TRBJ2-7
TGTGCCAGCAGTGAAACCCCCGTCGGGAGCTCTTGGGGCGAGCAGTACTTC
CASSETPVGSSWGEQYF
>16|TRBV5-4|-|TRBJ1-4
TGTGCCAGCAGCTCCACTAATCTGGGGGCAAATGAAAAACTGTTTTTT
CASSSTNLGANEKLFF
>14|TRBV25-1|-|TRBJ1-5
TGTGCCAGCAGTGAACAGGGCAGAAATCAGCCCCAGCATTTT
CASSEQGRNQPQHF
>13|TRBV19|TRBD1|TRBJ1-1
TGTGCCAGTAGTAGGGACAGACGGGCTGAAGCTTTCTTT
CASSRDRRAEAFF
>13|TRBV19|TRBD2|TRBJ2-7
TGTGCCAGTAGGCGAGCGGGAACCTACGAGCAGTACTTC
CASRRAGTYEQYF
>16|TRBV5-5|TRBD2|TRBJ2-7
TGTGCCAGCAGCTTCTACCTCGGCGGGAGCCTCCACGAGCAGTACTTC
CASSFYLGGSLHEQYF
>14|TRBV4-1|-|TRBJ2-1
TGCGCCAGCGGGTACCGGACTGGCCAGGATGAGCAGTTCTTC
CASGYRTGQDEQFF
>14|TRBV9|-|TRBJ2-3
TGTGCCAGCAGCGTTGTAGGTGCGGCAGATACGCAGTATTTT
CASSVVGAADTQYF
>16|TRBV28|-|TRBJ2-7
TGTGCCAGCAGTCCCCGTGGGCAGGGTAAAGGCTACGAGCAGTACTTC
CASSPRGQGKGYEQYF
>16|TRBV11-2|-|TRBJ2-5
TGTGCCAGCAGCTTAGTGGGGGGAGGCCCCCAAGAGACCCAGTACTTC
CASSLVGGGPQETQYF
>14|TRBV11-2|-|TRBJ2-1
TGTGCCAGCAGGTCAACGAAAGAACTTAATGAGCAGTTCTTC
CASRSTKELNEQFF
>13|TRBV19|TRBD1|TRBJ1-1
TGTGCCAGTAGTGGACAGGGGGCGGCTGAAGCTTTCTTT
CASSGQGAAEAFF
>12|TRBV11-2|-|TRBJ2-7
TGTGCCAGCGCCCAACTCCCCTACGAGCAGTACTTC
CASAQLPYEQYF
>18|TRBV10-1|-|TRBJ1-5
TGCGCCAGCAGTGAGGTGGGACACCCGAGTTTTAGCAATCAGCCCCAGCATTTT
CASSEVGHPSFSNQPQHF
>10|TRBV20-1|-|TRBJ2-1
TGCAGTGCCCAGCGTAATGAGCAGTTCTTC
CSAQRNEQFF
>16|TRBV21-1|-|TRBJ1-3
TGTGCCAGCAGCAAAGATGGACAGGCCTCTGGAAACACCATATATTTT
CASSKDGQASGNTIYF
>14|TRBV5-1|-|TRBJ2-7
TGCGCCAGCAGCGAATCGGGAGGACAGTACGAGCAGTACTTC
CASSESGGQYEQYF
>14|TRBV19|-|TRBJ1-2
TGTGCCAGTAGTATTTACCAGGGGCCCTCGGGCTACACCTTC
CASSIYQGPSGYTF
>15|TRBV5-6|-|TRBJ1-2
TGTGCCAGCAGCTTGGGGGTTGTCAGGGTTAAAGGCTACACCTTC
CASSLGVVRVKGYTF
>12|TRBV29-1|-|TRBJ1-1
TGCAGCGCCGGCGGCATCTACACTGAAGCTTTCTTT
CSAGGIYTEAFF
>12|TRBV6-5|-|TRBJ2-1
TGTGCCAGCAGTTACTCTAGCAATGAGCAGTTCTTC
CASSYSSNEQFF
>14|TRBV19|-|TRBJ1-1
TGTGCCAGTAGTATGGGCAGGGACAACGCTGAAGCTTTCTTT
CASSMGRDNAEAFF
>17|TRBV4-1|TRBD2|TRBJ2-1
TGCGCCAGCAGCCAACGGACTAGCGGGAGAGTTCGGAATGAGCAGTTCTTC
CASSQRTSGRVRNEQFF
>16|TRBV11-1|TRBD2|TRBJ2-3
TGTGCCAGCAGCGGGCAATTAGGACTAGCGAAAGATACGCAGTATTTT
CASSGQLGLAKDTQYF
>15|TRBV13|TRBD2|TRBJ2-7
TGTGCCAGCAGCTTAGGGGCTAGCGGGGCCTACGAGCAGTACTTC
CASSLGASGAYEQYF
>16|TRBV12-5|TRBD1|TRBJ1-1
TGTGCTAGTGGTTTGGTAACAGGGGGCATGGGCACTGAAGCTTTCTTT
CASGLVTGGMGTEAFF
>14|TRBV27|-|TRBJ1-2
TGTGCCAGCAGTTATGGATCAGGATTCTATGGCTACACCTTC
CASSYGSGFYGYTF
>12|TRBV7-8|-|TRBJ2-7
TGTGCCAGCAGTTTCGGCTCCTACGAGCAGTACTTC
CASSFGSYEQYF